This section outlines one T cell receptor (beta chain) sequence together with its context. The target of this receptor is not known. It has no much larger one-base neighbor in the sample; base qualities were not kept. The CDR3 goes from the cysteine to the phenylalanine over 14 residues. Just CDR3 DNA is preserved here, 42 bases in frame from base 1. Unmatched junction bases come to 5, with V trimmed by 2 bases and J by 5 bases. In the germline V gene, CDR1 corresponds to SGHAT and CDR2 to FQNNGV. The data belong to a study of human T cells and chemical hapten exposure (dated by TCRdb to the early 2020s). Notes on the research overall: For sensitization, 2% DPC in acetone was applied to a roughly 2 cm by roughly 2 cm area of upper inner arm skin. Throughout the study period of about 23 weeks, patients also received therapeutic DPC doses to the scalp every week. Patch testing on the upper back used Finn chambers containing 0.01% DPC, with scoring done after 6 days according to International Contact Dermatitis Research Group standards. The mostly female patient cohort included alopecia areata with under or over 50% scalp involvement, alopecia totalis and alopecia universalis. Libraries were combined into a pool for sequencing, and differences in TCR yield between samples came mainly from small differences in library volumes within the pool. This study followed changes in the peripheral blood TCR repertoire in vivo during primary and secondary sensitization of alopecia patients to the hapten diphenylcyclopropenone (DPC). Blood samples were taken from patients before sensitization (week 0) and at 2, 6 and about 24 weeks after DPC sensitization. Blood for TCR sequencing was provided by twenty-nine alopecia patients at one to four time points (pre-sensitization, 2, 6 and 24 weeks). Study-level results and caveats: Expanded TCRs formed significantly more large CDR3 similarity clusters than pre-sensitization or healthy control sets, consistent with antigen-driven responses. DPC sensitization did not change how many TCRs were above 1 in 1000 frequency, and no evidence was found of alterations in global repertoire structure. The number of PT1 expanded TCRs positively correlated with patch test score, significant at thresholds 8, 16 and 32 but not 4. All patients had alopecia, a presumed autoimmune disease, so their immune response might differ from that of healthy individuals. Repeated subsampling changed both the strength of the expansion versus patch-test correlation and the threshold at which that correlation became significant.

The label giving this sample's time point can be read as: patch test 3, about 24 weeks after DPC sensitization. The intended sense of this specimen's treatment or condition label: therapeutic diphenylcyclopropenone sensitization with weekly scalp DPC. Blood at each patch-test visit was drawn before the patch test was applied. To be eligible, patients had to be aged 18 to 70, diagnosed with alopecia and judged suitable for DPC therapy, while pregnant patients were excluded. Total RNA was extracted from unfractionated whole blood collected in Tempus Blood RNA tubes. Libraries were made using RACE. TCRdb lists the instrument as NextSeq 500. Library preparation attached unique molecular identifiers to individual cDNA molecules for quantitative, reproducible TCR counting. Both TCR alpha and TCR beta chains were sequenced from each blood RNA sample. Turning to the authors' computational methods: A median of around 100,000 TCRs per sample was observed, with a range of roughly 23,224 to 750,000. The Decombinator software suite was used to annotate V, J and CDR3 in the TCR reads. To make PS versus PT1 abundance plots, every sample was subsampled to the same number of TCRs (28,000). TCRs were defined as expanded if absent before sensitization and observed at least eight times at the 2-week time point. TCRdb trimmed the raw reads at Q25, called clones with MiXCR and kept productive beta chains. Identical CDR3 protein sequences are pooled into one entry, listed with their most common genes and DNA. None of the V and J calls come from the authors' own analysis; TCRdb made them. This sample is represented by 210,000 or so distinct CDR3 sequences; more than 20% of them were singletons. The ten largest account for 2.5% of the sample.

The V and J genes are TRBV11-2 and TRBJ2-7; TRBD2 lines up with 8 middle nucleotides. Sequencing used whole blood, obtained in connection with sensitization to the hapten diphenylcyclopropenone (DPC). The receptor was derived from a woman aged 40 to 50 with alopecia areata. Some clones in this sample may be carry-over from other donors' samples. The nucleotides are TGTGCCAGCAGCTTATTAGGGCGGGGGGACGAGCAGTACTTC. Translated, it reads CASSLLGRGDEQYF.